This T cell receptor (beta chain) was recorded in a study of T-cell reconstitution after alpha-beta-depleted transplantation in children. The TCRbeta library incorporated unique molecular identifiers. In TCRdb, the PCR reads were re-called with MiXCR into one record per CDR3 protein. The profile covers about 230,000 distinct CDR3 sequences, with 8.5% to 10% appearing a single time and 6.2% taken by the ten largest. The CDR3 consists of 15 residues. Germline V CDR1 and CDR2: SGHVS, FQNEAQ. The V gene lost 0 bases and the J gene lost 2 bases, with 9 bases spanning the gap. This clonotype was seen ten or more times.

Sequenced here: PBMCs from the stem cell graft donor, sampled from the stem cell graft. The TCR originated in a human donor who donated a stem cell graft to a child with acute lymphoblastic leukemia. The chain links TRBV7-8 to TRBJ2-3, with D perhaps TRBD1 (5 bases). This CDR3 is CASSLAAGYTDTQYF. As DNA, the CDR3 is TGTGCCAGCAGCTTAGCTGCAGGGTACACAGATACGCAGTATTTT.